The next 17 T cell receptor beta chains were all read from a single sample in a study of cytomegalovirus exposure and HLA in healthy donors (TCRdb year 2017). Preparation of the library involved the immunoSEQ multiplex PCR assay. Not all clones reach the TCRdb copy of this immuneACCESS table, which keeps in-frame sequences only. Checked studies attribute under half of the gap to unresolved V genes and leave the rest unexplained. This sample holds a few hundred thousand clones; less than 95% were observed only once. Under 4% of the sample goes to the ten largest clones. The source material was PBMCs. The receptors shown here come from a woman in her thirties in good health and CMV-seronegative.

V usage is TRBV7-9 and J usage is TRBJ2-1; 8 positions agree with TRBD2. In germline, CDR1 is SEHNR, CDR2 FQNEAQ (reference sequence). This CDR3 comprises 14 residues. V shed 1 base and J 6 bases; nucleotides not matched to a gene: 2. The CDR3 coding sequence is TGTGCCAGCAGCTTAGGCGGGAGGATCAATGAGCAGTTCTTC. Protein: CASSLGGRINEQFF. Combining the CDR3 with reference TRBV7-9 and TRBJ2-1 gives the whole variable domain DTGVSQNPRHKITKRGQNVTFRCDPISEHNRLYWYRQTLGQGPEFLTYFQNEAQLEKSRLLSDRFSAERPKGSFSTLEIQRTEQGDSAMYLCASSLGGRINEQFFGPGTRLTVL.

The chain couples TRBV4-3 to TRBJ2-1, with a weak D call TRBD2 (5 bases). Germline CDR1 reads LGHNA; CDR2 reads YSLEER. This CDR3 comprises 13 residues. Trimming removed 1 base at V and 9 bases at J, with 10 bases between. Here the CDR3 reads CASSQAEGVEQFF. In nucleotides, the CDR3 is TGCGCCAGCAGCCAAGCAGAGGGTGTTGAGCAGTTCTTC.

The CDR3 sequence is CASQSPLGGDSYEQYF. The CDR3, as DNA: TGTGCCAGCCAATCTCCTTTAGGGGGCGACTCCTACGAGCAGTACTTC. The V and J genes are TRBV28 and TRBJ2-7, with 7 bases that match TRBD1. V was clipped by 8 bases and J by 0 bases; unmatched bases: 13. Per the germline V gene, CDR1 is MDHEN and CDR2 is SYDVKM. The CDR3 is 16 residues long. Together with reference TRBV28 and TRBJ2-7, the CDR3 gives the full variable domain: DVKVTQSSRYLVKRTGEKVFLECVQDMDHENMFWYRQDPGLGLRLIYFSYDVKMKEKGDIPEGYSVSREKKERFSLILESASTNQTSMYLCASQSPLGGDSYEQYFGPGTRLTVT.

The gene calls are TRBV6-1 and TRBJ2-7; no clear D gene. V was pared by 4 bases and J by 2 bases, with 9 bases between. This CDR3 contains 13 residues. Germline CDR1 reads MNHNS; CDR2 reads SASEGT. The CDR3 region has the DNA TGTGCCAGCAGTGTGGGGAACGCCTACGAGCAGTACTTC. Translation gives CASSVGNAYEQYF.

The CDR3 nucleotides are TGCGCCAGCAGCCAAGGGCCTAGTCGGGTCACCGCAACTAATGAAAAACTGTTTTTT. Residues: CASSQGPSRVTATNEKLFF. The rearrangement uses TRBV4-3 and TRBJ1-4; no definite D call. Germline CDR1 reads LGHNA; CDR2 reads YSLEER. Trimming stripped 1 base from V and 0 bases from J, with 18 bases between. The CDR3 is 19 residues long.

Only one count was recorded for this clone. J is TRBJ2-7 and V is TRBV6-6, with D tentatively TRBD1 (6 bases). Trimming shortened V by 3 bases and J by 2 bases, and 11 bases separated the two germline ends. The CDR3 totals 14 residues. Looked up from germline, CDR1 is MNHNY and CDR2 is SVGAGI (reference sequence). Here the CDR3 reads CASSYQGSTYEQYF. The CDR3 bases are TGTGCCAGCAGTTATCAGGGGTCAACCTACGAGCAGTACTTC.

V and J are TRBV9 and TRBJ1-2, with a possible D match to TRBD1 (6 bases). Germline CDR1 and CDR2: SGDLS and YYNGEE. This CDR3 has 14 amino acids. Trimming cost V 0 bases and J 3 bases, with 9 bases left between them. CDR3 sequence reads: CASSVAGVDYGYTF. The CDR3 bases are TGTGCCAGCAGCGTAGCAGGGGTTGACTATGGCTACACCTTC.

The chain is built from TRBV7-9 and TRBJ2-7; TRBD1 or TRBD2 may be the D gene (5 bases each). CDR3 length: 13 residues. CDR1 is SEHNR and CDR2 is FQNEAQ in the germline V gene (reference sequence). Trimming took off 4 bases at V and 3 bases at J, with 10 bases between the two ends. The CDR3 sequence is CASSWGTDYEQYF. CDR3 bases: TGTGCCAGCAGCTGGGGGACCGACTACGAGCAGTACTTC.

The chain recombines TRBV30 with TRBJ2-7, with D hard to call. V was clipped by 1 base and J by 0 bases, with 16 bases between them. Germline values: CDR1 GTSNPN, CDR2 SVGIG (reference sequence). CDR3 size: 16 residues. The CDR3 region is CAWSAGRPSSSYEQYF. The CDR3 region has the DNA TGTGCCTGGAGTGCGGGTAGGCCCTCAAGCTCCTACGAGCAGTACTTC. Full variable domain (remainder filled in from reference TRBV30 and TRBJ2-7): SQTIHQWPATLVQPVGSPLSLECTVEGTSNPNLYWYRQAAGRGLQLLFYSVGIGQISSEVPQNLSASRPQDRQFILSSKKLLLSDSGFYLCAWSAGRPSSSYEQYFGPGTRLTVT.

The rearrangement links TRBV5-1 to TRBJ2-3; D not certain. The CDR3 has 15 residues. Germline V gene lookup returns CDR1 SGHRS and CDR2 YFSETQ. Trimming took 2 bases from V and 4 from J, leaving 14 bases between them. The CDR3 loop reads CASSFPRSNADTQYF. The CDR3 bases are TGCGCCAGCAGCTTCCCTAGGAGTAACGCAGATACGCAGTATTTT.

The gene calls are TRBV6-1 and TRBJ2-3; TRBD1 might be the D (6 bases). V was trimmed by 2 bases and J by 2 bases, leaving 17 bases between them. Germline CDR1 and CDR2: MNHNS and SASEGT. The CDR3 contains 17 residues. CDR3 sequence (DNA): TGTGCCAGCAGTGAATTATCTGCAGGGGATTACACAGATACGCAGTATTTT. It translates to CASSELSAGDYTDTQYF.

The chain combines TRBV9 with TRBJ1-1; unclear D gene. The V gene lost 0 bases and the J gene lost 0 bases, with 9 bases spanning the gap. Germline V gives CDR1 SGDLS, CDR2 YYNGEE. The length of the CDR3 is 15 residues. CDR3 in amino acids: CASSVGAGMNTEAFF. The CDR3 bases are TGTGCCAGCAGCGTAGGCGCGGGAATGAACACTGAAGCTTTCTTT.

V is TRBV19 and J is TRBJ1-4; possibly TRBD1 for D (5 bases). CDR1 and CDR2 (germline): LNHDA, SQIVND (reference sequence). The V and J ends lost 2 bases and 8 bases respectively, with 9 bases between them. The CDR3 consists of 13 residues. The CDR3 protein is CASSIQGGEKLFF. The DNA of the CDR3 is TGTGCCAGTAGTATACAGGGCGGAGAAAAACTGTTTTTT.

V gene TRBV19 combines with J gene TRBJ1-2; D is perhaps TRBD1 (6 bases). CDR1 is LNHDA and CDR2 is SQIVND in the germline V gene (reference sequence). The CDR3 has 15 residues. Trimming removed 3 bases from V and 5 bases from J, with 16 bases in between. As DNA, the CDR3 is TGTGCCAGTAGTATCCCCAGGGGTTATCAGTATGGCTACACCTTC. Protein sequence: CASSIPRGYQYGYTF. Combining the CDR3 with reference TRBV19 and TRBJ1-2 gives the whole variable domain DGGITQSPKYLFRKEGQNVTLSCEQNLNHDAMYWYRQDPGQGLRLIYYSQIVNDFQKGDIAEGYSVSREKKESFPLTVTSAQKNPTAFYLCASSIPRGYQYGYTFGSGTRLTVV.

The V call is TRBV18, the J call TRBJ2-4, with D uncertain. In germline, CDR1 is KGHSH, CDR2 LQKENI. CDR3 length: 14 residues. Trimming took off 3 bases at V and 0 bases at J, with 6 bases between the two ends. CDR3 DNA sequence: TGTGCCAGCTCACCTCCACTAGCCAAAAACATTCAGTACTTC. Protein product: CASSPPLAKNIQYF.

The chain couples TRBV30 to TRBJ2-3, with a tentative D call TRBD2 (5 bases). V lost 0 bases, J lost 4 bases, and 8 bases lay in between. From germline, CDR1 is GTSNPN and CDR2 SVGIG (reference sequence). CDR3 length: 13 residues. The CDR3 DNA reads TGTGCCTGGAGTGTCACTAGTGCAGATACGCAGTATTTT. It specifies CAWSVTSADTQYF.

The J gene is TRBJ2-7, the V gene TRBV20-1; D remains ambiguous. V was cut by 1 base and J by 3 bases, with 4 bases left in between. There are 11 residues in the CDR3. Looked up from germline, CDR1 is DFQATT and CDR2 is SNEGSKA (reference sequence). As DNA, the CDR3 is TGCAGTGCTAGAGTTCACTACGAGCAGTACTTC. Protein sequence: CSARVHYEQYF.